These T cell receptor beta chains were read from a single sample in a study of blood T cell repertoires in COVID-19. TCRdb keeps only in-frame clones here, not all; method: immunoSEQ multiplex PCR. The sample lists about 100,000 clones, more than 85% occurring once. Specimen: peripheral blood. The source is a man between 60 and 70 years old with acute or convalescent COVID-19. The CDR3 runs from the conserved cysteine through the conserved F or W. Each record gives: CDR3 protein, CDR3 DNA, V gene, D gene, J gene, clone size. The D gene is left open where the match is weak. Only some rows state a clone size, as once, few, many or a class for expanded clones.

CDR3aa: CASSPRTGTGNTIYF
CDR3nt: TGTGCCAGCTCACCACGTACAGGGACTGGAAACACCATATATTTT
v_gene: TRBV18
d_gene: -
j_gene: TRBJ1-3
abundance: -

CDR3aa: CASSGGTAFSNYGYTF
CDR3nt: TGTGCCAGCAGCGGGGGGACAGCCTTTTCTAACTATGGCTACACCTTC
v_gene: TRBV7-9
d_gene: TRBD1
j_gene: TRBJ1-2
abundance: -

CDR3aa: CASSYRDSNSPLHF
CDR3nt: TGTGCCAGCAGTTACAGGGACAGTAATTCACCCCTCCACTTT
v_gene: TRBV6-5
d_gene: TRBD1
j_gene: TRBJ1-6
abundance: -

CDR3aa: CASSSLLGGVGDEKLFF
CDR3nt: TGTGCCAGCAGTAGTCTATTGGGAGGGGTCGGGGATGAAAAACTGTTTTTT
v_gene: TRBV27
d_gene: -
j_gene: TRBJ1-4
abundance: -

CDR3aa: CASSVRGTGELFF
CDR3nt: TGTGCCAGCAGCGTAAGGGGAACCGGGGAGCTGTTTTTT
v_gene: TRBV9
d_gene: -
j_gene: TRBJ2-2
abundance: -

CDR3aa: CASSAAARSGNTIYF
CDR3nt: TGTGCCAGTAGTGCAGCCGCCAGGTCTGGAAACACCATATATTTT
v_gene: TRBV19
d_gene: -
j_gene: TRBJ1-3
abundance: -

CDR3aa: CASSPRTGNYGYTF
CDR3nt: TGTGCCAGCAGTCCGCGGACAGGGAACTATGGCTACACCTTC
v_gene: TRBV27
d_gene: TRBD1
j_gene: TRBJ1-2
abundance: -

CDR3aa: CASSVGGGNTEAFF
CDR3nt: TGCGCCAGCAGCGTGGGAGGGGGGAACACTGAAGCTTTCTTT
v_gene: TRBV5-1
d_gene: -
j_gene: TRBJ1-1
abundance: -

CDR3aa: CASSPRGAERTGELFF
CDR3nt: TGTGCCAGCAGCCCCCGGGGAGCTGAACGGACCGGGGAGCTGTTTTTT
v_gene: TRBV11-3
d_gene: -
j_gene: TRBJ2-2
abundance: -

CDR3aa: CASSPMDIANTGELFF
CDR3nt: TGTGCCAGCAGCCCAATGGACATCGCGAACACCGGGGAGCTGTTTTTT
v_gene: TRBV7-3
d_gene: -
j_gene: TRBJ2-2
abundance: -

CDR3aa: CASSFQRDSPLHF
CDR3nt: TGTGCCAGCTCGTTTCAGCGAGATTCACCCCTCCACTTT
v_gene: TRBV18
d_gene: -
j_gene: TRBJ1-6
abundance: -

CDR3aa: CASSIRTSGNEQFF
CDR3nt: TGTGCCAGTAGTATTAGGACTAGCGGGAATGAGCAGTTCTTC
v_gene: TRBV19
d_gene: TRBD2
j_gene: TRBJ2-1
abundance: -

CDR3aa: CASSASGGREWETQYF
CDR3nt: TGTGCCAGCAGCGCCTCGGGCGGGAGGGAATGGGAGACCCAGTACTTC
v_gene: TRBV9
d_gene: TRBD2
j_gene: TRBJ2-5
abundance: once

CDR3aa: CASSEGDRLMETQYF
CDR3nt: TGTGCCAGCAGTGAAGGGGACAGGTTGATGGAGACCCAGTACTTC
v_gene: TRBV25-1
d_gene: TRBD1
j_gene: TRBJ2-5
abundance: once

CDR3aa: CASSMVTTGSGNEKLFF
CDR3nt: TGTGCCAGTAGTATGGTTACGACAGGGAGTGGAAATGAAAAACTGTTTTTT
v_gene: TRBV19
d_gene: TRBD1
j_gene: TRBJ1-4
abundance: -

CDR3aa: CASSEVRGEGYTF
CDR3nt: TGTGCCAGCAGTGAAGTTCGGGGAGAAGGCTACACCTTC
v_gene: TRBV6-1
d_gene: -
j_gene: TRBJ1-2
abundance: -

CDR3aa: CASSLDVGRNSPLHF
CDR3nt: TGTGCCAGCAGCTTAGATGTGGGGAGGAATTCACCCCTCCACTTT
v_gene: TRBV11-2
d_gene: -
j_gene: TRBJ1-6
abundance: -

CDR3aa: CASSPTGRETQYF
CDR3nt: TGTGCCAGCAGCCCGACAGGAAGGGAGACCCAGTACTTC
v_gene: TRBV7-3
d_gene: -
j_gene: TRBJ2-5
abundance: -

CDR3aa: CASRMGQGGPNEQFF
CDR3nt: TGTGCCAGCAGAATGGGACAGGGAGGGCCCAATGAGCAGTTCTTC
v_gene: TRBV2
d_gene: TRBD1
j_gene: TRBJ2-1
abundance: -

CDR3aa: CATSDPGSGRETQYF
CDR3nt: TGTGCCACCAGTGACCCTGGTAGCGGGAGGGAGACCCAGTACTTC
v_gene: TRBV24-1
d_gene: TRBD2
j_gene: TRBJ2-5
abundance: -

CDR3aa: CASSPGLAGGSENIQYF
CDR3nt: TGTGCCAGCAGCCCGGGACTAGCGGGAGGGTCCGAAAACATTCAGTACTTC
v_gene: TRBV3-1/TRBV3-2
d_gene: TRBD2
j_gene: TRBJ2-4
abundance: -

CDR3aa: CASSLGQENYGYTF
CDR3nt: TGCGCCAGCAGCTTGGGACAGGAGAACTATGGCTACACCTTC
v_gene: TRBV5-1
d_gene: -
j_gene: TRBJ1-2
abundance: -

CDR3aa: CASSLVPPGQGAGELFF
CDR3nt: TGTGCCAGCAGCTTGGTCCCTCCGGGACAGGGGGCCGGGGAGCTGTTTTTT
v_gene: TRBV5-5
d_gene: TRBD1
j_gene: TRBJ2-2
abundance: -

CDR3aa: CATSDQYTGTSGMDEQFF
CDR3nt: TGTGCCACCAGTGACCAGTATACCGGGACTAGCGGGATGGATGAGCAGTTCTTC
v_gene: TRBV24-1
d_gene: TRBD2
j_gene: TRBJ2-1
abundance: once

CDR3aa: CASREAGGSTDTQYF
CDR3nt: TGTGCCAGTAGAGAAGCGGGAGGTAGCACAGATACGCAGTATTTT
v_gene: TRBV19
d_gene: TRBD2
j_gene: TRBJ2-3
abundance: -

CDR3aa: CASSASGRSGTDTQYF
CDR3nt: TGTGCCAGCAGCGCTAGCGGGAGGTCGGGCACAGATACGCAGTATTTT
v_gene: TRBV5-4
d_gene: TRBD2
j_gene: TRBJ2-3
abundance: -

CDR3aa: CASNPRGGFGYTF
CDR3nt: TGTGCCAGCAACCCGAGGGGGGGTTTTGGCTACACCTTC
v_gene: TRBV6-6
d_gene: -
j_gene: TRBJ1-2
abundance: -

CDR3aa: CAISDSRGLETQYF
CDR3nt: TGTGCCATCAGTGATTCACGAGGGTTGGAGACCCAGTACTTC
v_gene: TRBV10-3
d_gene: -
j_gene: TRBJ2-5
abundance: -

CDR3aa: CAWSPHLANNEQFF
CDR3nt: TGTGCCTGGAGTCCCCATCTAGCGAACAATGAGCAGTTCTTC
v_gene: TRBV30
d_gene: -
j_gene: TRBJ2-1
abundance: -

CDR3aa: CASSQPGTSGRSTDTQYF
CDR3nt: TGTGCCAGCAGCCAGCCCGGGACTAGCGGGAGAAGCACAGATACGCAGTATTTT
v_gene: TRBV3-1/TRBV3-2
d_gene: TRBD2
j_gene: TRBJ2-3
abundance: -

CDR3aa: CASSPRVRAWYGYTF
CDR3nt: TGTGCCAGCTCACCACGGGTCAGGGCTTGGTATGGCTACACCTTC
v_gene: TRBV18
d_gene: -
j_gene: TRBJ1-2
abundance: -

CDR3aa: CASSQAGTRSDSEQFF
CDR3nt: TGTGCCAGCAGTCAGGCCGGGACTAGGAGTGACAGTGAGCAGTTCTTC
v_gene: TRBV6-9
d_gene: TRBD2
j_gene: TRBJ2-1
abundance: -

CDR3aa: CASSREEVGGLAGQYF
CDR3nt: TGTGCCAGCAGCAGGGAAGAGGTCGGGGGACTAGCGGGACAGTACTTC
v_gene: TRBV6-6
d_gene: TRBD2
j_gene: TRBJ2-4
abundance: -

CDR3aa: CASSKRGSGNTIYF
CDR3nt: TGTGCCAGCAGTAAGCGGGGCTCTGGAAACACCATATATTTT
v_gene: TRBV28
d_gene: -
j_gene: TRBJ1-3
abundance: -

CDR3aa: CASRPGPSGGYGYTF
CDR3nt: TGTGCCAGCAGACCCGGACCTTCAGGGGGTTATGGCTACACCTTC
v_gene: TRBV28
d_gene: TRBD1
j_gene: TRBJ1-2
abundance: -

CDR3aa: CASSLSTGGNEKLFF
CDR3nt: TGTGCCAGCAGTTTATCAACAGGGGGAAATGAAAAACTGTTTTTT
v_gene: TRBV27
d_gene: TRBD1
j_gene: TRBJ1-4
abundance: -

CDR3aa: CASRGIIAGQGIPDTQYF
CDR3nt: TGTGCCAGCAGAGGAATAATTGCGGGACAGGGGATCCCAGATACGCAGTATTTT
v_gene: TRBV2
d_gene: TRBD1
j_gene: TRBJ2-3
abundance: -

CDR3aa: CASSFLNTGELFF
CDR3nt: TGCGCCAGCAGCTTTCTGAACACCGGGGAGCTGTTTTTT
v_gene: TRBV5-1
d_gene: -
j_gene: TRBJ2-2
abundance: -